Ten or more counts support the clone carrying this T cell receptor (beta chain). Its antigen is currently unknown. The sample comes from a study of T-cell memory formation after mild COVID-19. Regarding the study as a whole: Pre-infection memory carried some responding clones, suggesting that cross-reactive memory joined.

The CDR3 consists of 13 residues. Deletions cut 3 bases from V and 12 bases from J, with 16 bases between. The germline V gene encodes CDR1 SGHNT and CDR2 YYREEE (reference sequence). Constant-segment primers were used for 5'RACE, and the resulting TCR alpha and TCR beta cDNA libraries carried sample barcodes and UMIs. Using its own MiXCR run on the 5' RACE reads, TCRdb lists one record per CDR3 protein. The sample has hundreds of thousands of distinct CDR3 sequences, roughly an eighth seen once. The sequenced material came from PBMCs or a T cell subset sorted from them (not recorded which). V and J are TRBV5-4 and TRBJ2-1; D unresolved. The receptor was isolated from a young man who had mild COVID-19 (a few samples of this study predate the infection). Cell type and time point are not known. CDR3 residues: CASSSYEAFGQFF. The CDR3 DNA sequence: TGTGCCAGCAGCTCCTATGAGGCGTTTGGGCAGTTCTTC.